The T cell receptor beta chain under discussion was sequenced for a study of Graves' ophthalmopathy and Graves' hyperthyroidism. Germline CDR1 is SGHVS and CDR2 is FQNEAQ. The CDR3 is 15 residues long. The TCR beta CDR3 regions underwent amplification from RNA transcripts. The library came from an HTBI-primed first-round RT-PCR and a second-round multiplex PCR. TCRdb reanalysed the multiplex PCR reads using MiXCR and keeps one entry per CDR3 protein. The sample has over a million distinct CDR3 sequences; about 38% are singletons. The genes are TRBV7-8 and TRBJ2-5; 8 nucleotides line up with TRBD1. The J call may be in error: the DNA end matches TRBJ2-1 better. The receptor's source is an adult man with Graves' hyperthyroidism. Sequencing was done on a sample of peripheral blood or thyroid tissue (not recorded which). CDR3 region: CASRKGTGGMDEQFF. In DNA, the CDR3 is TGTGCCAGCAGGAAGGGCACAGGGGGAATGGATGAGCAGTTCTTC.